Each of the 18 T cell receptor beta chains below was sequenced from the same sample in a study of blood T cell repertoires in COVID-19. Assay: immunoSEQ multiplex PCR; the TCRdb copy retains only in-frame clones and omits some. The sample contains fewer than 150,000 clones, around 82% of which appear only once. The specimen sequenced was PBMCs or T cells enriched from blood (not recorded which). These receptors originate from a man aged 50 to 60 in a cohort exposed to, infected with or recovered from COVID-19 (not recorded which).

V and J are TRBV10-2 and TRBJ2-5; D is unclear. Trimming removed 7 bases at V and 5 bases at J, with 11 bases between. This CDR3 has 12 amino acids. Per the germline V gene, CDR1 is WSHSY and CDR2 is SAAADI. This CDR3 is CASTPGWETQYF. CDR3 nucleotide sequence: TGCGCCAGCACCCCGGGTTGGGAGACCCAGTACTTC.

The chain joins TRBV9 to TRBJ1-3, with D perhaps TRBD1 (6 bases). V shed 4 bases and J shed 2 bases, with 22 bases lying between them. CDR1 and CDR2 (germline): SGDLS, YYNGEE. CDR3 size: 18 residues. The CDR3 is CASSRGGAALSPGNTIYF. The CDR3 nucleotides are TGTGCCAGCAGCCGCGGGGGGGCAGCCCTATCCCCTGGAAACACCATATATTTT.

The V call is TRBV25-1, the J call TRBJ2-2; tentative D call: TRBD1 (6 bases). Trimming took off 6 bases at V and 8 bases at J, with 16 bases between the two ends. The CDR3 totals 14 residues. Germline CDR1 is MGHDK and CDR2 is SYGVNS. CDR3 region: CASRYSTGSGELFF. The CDR3 region has the DNA TGTGCCAGCAGATACAGCACAGGGTCGGGGGAGCTGTTTTTT.

This chain connects TRBV11-3 to TRBJ2-3; a weak D match, TRBD2 (5 bases). Trimming shortened V by 7 bases and J by 6 bases, and 14 bases separated the two germline ends. In germline, CDR1 is SGHNT, CDR2 YENEEA. The CDR3 is 13 residues long. The CDR3 DNA sequence: TGTGCCAGCATGCTGGCGGGTGGGGATACGCAGTATTTT. Translated: CASMLAGGDTQYF.

The chain combines TRBV10-2 with TRBJ2-1; D is unclear. There are 13 residues in the CDR3. Germline V lookup: CDR1 WSHSY, CDR2 SAAADI. The V end was cut by 3 bases, the J end by 7 bases, with 10 bases between. CDR3 in amino acids: CASSESPQNEQFF. The CDR3, as DNA: TGCGCCAGCAGTGAATCCCCACAGAATGAGCAGTTCTTC.

This chain uses TRBV5-6 with TRBJ1-2; possibly TRBD1 for D (5 bases). The V end lost 0 bases, the J end lost 4 bases, and 10 bases lay between the germline ends. The CDR3 extends over 14 amino acids. CDR1 SGHDT and CDR2 YYEEEE come from the germline V gene. The CDR3 DNA is TGTGCCAGCAGCTTGGGGGGCAAACTCTATGGCTACACCTTC. Its protein is CASSLGGKLYGYTF.

With regard to this clone: The same CDR3 also results from other DNA sequences found in this sample. This rearrangement joins TRBV7-2 to TRBJ2-5, with 10 bases identical to TRBD1. This CDR3 spans 14 amino acids. With V trimmed by 5 bases and J by 2 bases, 2 bases remained unmatched. Germline V gives CDR1 SGHTA, CDR2 FQGNSA. The CDR3 DNA reads TGTGCCAGCAGCCGGGACAGGGGTCAAGAGACCCAGTACTTC. Protein: CASSRDRGQETQYF. The full variable domain, its missing parts supplied by reference TRBV7-2 and TRBJ2-5, is GAGVSQSPSNKVTEKGKDVELRCDPISGHTALYWYRQSLGQGLEFLIYFQGNSAPDKSGLPSDRFSAERTGGSVSTLTIQRTQQEDSAVYLCASSRDRGQETQYFGPGTRLLVL.

The sample holds one count of this clone. The chain carries TRBV6-5 and TRBJ1-2; unclear D gene. Germline lookup yields CDR1 MNHEY and CDR2 SVGAGI. The CDR3 contains 13 residues. V dropped 1 base and J dropped 4 bases, with 7 bases sitting between them. The CDR3 bases are TGTGCCAGCAGTTACTATTCCAGCTATGGCTACACCTTC. It is translated as CASSYYSSYGYTF.

For the CDR3, the DNA is TGTGCCAGCAGCTATAGCGGCAATCAGCCCCAGCATTTT. Translating it yields CASSYSGNQPQHF. The genes are TRBV7-9 and TRBJ1-5; D is uncertain. CDR1 is SEHNR and CDR2 is FQNEAQ in the germline V gene (reference sequence). Trimming took off 4 bases at V and 2 bases at J, with 6 bases between the two ends. This CDR3 is built from 13 residues.

V is TRBV28 and J is TRBJ2-7; 9 positions agree with TRBD1. Germline CDR1 MDHEN, CDR2 SYDVKM. The V and J ends lost 2 bases and 0 bases, in that order; junction bases with no gene match: 2. The CDR3 has 15 amino acids. CDR3 residues: CASSLDRGASYEQYF. The CDR3 bases are TGTGCCAGCAGTTTAGACAGGGGGGCCTCCTACGAGCAGTACTTC.

A few counts support this clone. The rearrangement joins TRBV6-5 to TRBJ1-1; the D is unclear. The CDR3 is made up of 15 amino acids. The germline V and J ends were trimmed by 4 bases and 4 bases, with 16 bases remaining between them. Germline CDR1 MNHEY, CDR2 SVGAGI. CDR3 protein: CASSLGLISGTEAFF. The CDR3 nucleotides are TGTGCCAGCAGTTTAGGTTTAATAAGCGGCACTGAAGCTTTCTTT.

This chain joins TRBV28 and TRBJ2-4; D is possibly TRBD2 (5 bases). The V and J ends lost 1 base and 5 bases respectively, with 9 bases between them. CDR1 and CDR2 from the germline V gene are MDHEN and SYDVKM. This CDR3 spans 14 amino acids. The CDR3 spells CASSLFGLQNIQYF. CDR3 bases: TGTGCCAGCAGTTTATTTGGACTTCAAAACATTCAGTACTTC.

The rearrangement uses TRBV30 and TRBJ1-1, with a possible D match to TRBD1 (5 bases). Trimming stripped 4 bases from V and 5 bases from J, with 14 bases between. This CDR3 spans 13 amino acids. Germline V gene data show CDR1 as GTSNPN and CDR2 as SVGIG (reference sequence). CDR3 amino acids: CAWMEQGGTEAFF. The CDR3 DNA reads as TGTGCCTGGATGGAGCAGGGTGGGACTGAAGCTTTCTTT. The full variable domain, with the rest looked up from reference TRBV30 and TRBJ1-1, is SQTIHQWPATLVQPVGSPLSLECTVEGTSNPNLYWYRQAAGRGLQLLFYSVGIGQISSEVPQNLSASRPQDRQFILSSKKLLLSDSGFYLCAWMEQGGTEAFFGQGTRLTVV.

The sample holds one count of this clone. The chain carries TRBV5-4 and TRBJ1-2; no clear D. Germline V gives CDR1 SGHNT, CDR2 YYREEE (reference sequence). V was trimmed by 1 base and J by 0 bases, leaving 16 bases between them. The CDR3 is 17 amino acids. CDR3 in amino acids: CASSLQGGALANYGYTF. The CDR3 DNA reads as TGTGCCAGCAGCTTGCAAGGCGGCGCCTTAGCTAACTATGGCTACACCTTC.

This chain connects TRBV3-1 (or the pseudogene TRBV3-2) to TRBJ2-5, with D possibly matching TRBD2 (6 bases). Germline CDR1 and CDR2: LGHDT and YNNKEL (reference sequence). Trimming shortened V by 1 base and J by 4 bases, and 13 bases separated the two germline ends. The CDR3 is made up of 15 amino acids. The CDR3: CASSQAGDLGETQYF. In DNA, the CDR3 is TGTGCCAGCAGCCAAGCGGGGGACCTTGGAGAGACCCAGTACTTC.

This chain connects TRBV5-4 to TRBJ1-2, with no clear D. Germline loops: CDR1 SGHNT, CDR2 YYREEE (reference sequence). Trimming took off 4 bases at V and 1 base at J, with 8 bases between the two ends. This CDR3 spans 13 amino acids. Here the CDR3 reads CASSPDINYGYTF. In DNA, the CDR3 is TGTGCCAGCAGCCCTGACATTAACTATGGCTACACCTTC.

In this sample, this clone turned up once. The gene calls are TRBV5-1 and TRBJ2-2, with D perhaps matching TRBD1 (6 bases). Looked up from germline, CDR1 is SGHRS and CDR2 is YFSETQ. The CDR3 is made up of 12 amino acids. V was shortened by 4 bases and J by 8 bases, with 9 bases between the two germline ends. CDR3 DNA sequence: TGCGCCAGCAGCCAGGGGATTGGGGAGCTGTTTTTT. Its translation: CASSQGIGELFF.

The V call is TRBV28, the J call TRBJ2-1; 13 nucleotides line up with TRBD2. From germline, CDR1 is MDHEN and CDR2 SYDVKM. J lost 7 bases, V lost 6 bases, and 12 bases had no gene match. The CDR3 covers 17 residues. The CDR3 sequence: CASRGTSGTPGGNEQFF. The CDR3 nucleotides are TGTGCCAGCAGAGGGACTAGCGGGACTCCGGGTGGGAATGAGCAGTTCTTC.